These T cell receptor beta chains were read from a single sample in a study of T cells in AML relapse after transplant. TCRdb re-called the PCR reads through MiXCR, storing one row per CDR3 protein. Altogether about 1,500 distinct CDR3 sequences are present, about 6.6% being singletons, with the ten largest covering 45% to 50%. The source was bone marrow, either the whole sample or a sorted T cell fraction (not recorded which), collected in complete remission. The receptor source for this set is a human donor who had a stem cell transplant for acute myeloid leukemia. Some T cells may originate from the graft donor. Both conserved end residues are part of each CDR3. Fields, in order: clone size, V gene, D gene, J gene, CDR3 protein, CDR3 DNA. D genes are given only for firm matches. Not every row has a clone size; where given, it reads once, few, many or a size class.

size: NA
V: TRBV7-9
D: NA
J: TRBJ2-4
CDR3: CASSPGGTKSPIQYF
DNA: TGTGCCAGTAGCCCAGGTGGGACCAAATCCCCCATTCAGTACTTC

size: medium-sized
V: TRBV6-6
D: TRBD1
J: TRBJ1-2
CDR3: CASSLQGEGYTF
DNA: TGTGCCAGCAGTCTACAGGGGGAAGGCTACACCTTC

size: medium-sized
V: TRBV29-1
D: NA
J: TRBJ1-1
CDR3: CSTRDTEAFF
DNA: TGCAGCACCCGGGACACTGAAGCTTTCTTT

size: medium-sized
V: TRBV20-1
D: NA
J: TRBJ1-1
CDR3: CSVRGRAFAEAFF
DNA: TGCAGTGTCCGGGGCAGGGCGTTTGCTGAAGCTTTCTTT

size: medium-sized
V: TRBV9
D: NA
J: TRBJ2-4
CDR3: CASSASGLHPDIQYF
DNA: TGTGCCAGCAGCGCCTCGGGACTCCATCCAGACATTCAGTACTTC

size: many
V: TRBV9
D: TRBD2
J: TRBJ2-3
CDR3: CASSVASGSQGSRDTQYF
DNA: TGTGCCAGCAGCGTGGCTAGCGGGAGTCAGGGTTCACGGGATACGCAGTATTTT

size: medium-sized
V: TRBV3-1
D: NA
J: TRBJ2-7
CDR3: CASSQRSYEQYF
DNA: TGTGCCAGCAGCCAGCGCTCCTACGAGCAGTACTTC

size: medium-sized
V: TRBV7-2
D: TRBD1
J: TRBJ1-6
CDR3: CASSLRGALYNSPLHF
DNA: TGTGCCAGCAGCCTCAGGGGGGCTCTCTATAATTCACCCCTCCACTTT

size: medium-sized
V: TRBV5-1
D: NA
J: TRBJ1-2
CDR3: CASSLDAGGEGYTF
DNA: TGCGCCAGCAGCTTGGATGCAGGCGGGGAAGGCTACACCTTC

size: medium-sized
V: TRBV12-3/TRBV12-4
D: TRBD1
J: TRBJ1-2
CDR3: CASRVPRGQGAYGYTF
DNA: TGTGCCAGCAGAGTACCAAGGGGACAGGGTGCTTATGGCTACACCTTC

size: medium-sized
V: TRBV5-1
D: TRBD1
J: TRBJ2-2
CDR3: CASSQGQGAMSGELFF
DNA: TGCGCCAGCAGCCAGGGACAGGGGGCAATGTCCGGGGAGCTGTTTTTT

size: medium-sized
V: TRBV10-3
D: NA
J: TRBJ2-1
CDR3: CAISESGQQVPYNEQFF
DNA: TGTGCCATCAGTGAGTCTGGACAACAGGTGCCCTACAATGAGCAGTTCTTC

size: medium-sized
V: TRBV5-5
D: TRBD1
J: TRBJ2-4
CDR3: CASSSPGGEMSKNIQYF
DNA: TGTGCCAGCAGCTCCCCAGGGGGCGAAATGTCCAAAAACATTCAGTACTTC

size: large
V: TRBV4-3
D: TRBD1
J: TRBJ2-7
CDR3: CASSQDYRGLGYEQYF
DNA: TGCGCCAGCAGCCAAGATTATAGGGGGCTAGGCTACGAGCAGTACTTC

size: medium-sized
V: TRBV15
D: NA
J: TRBJ1-1
CDR3: CATSRPRELGTEAFF
DNA: TGTGCCACCAGCAGACCAAGGGAGTTGGGTACTGAAGCTTTCTTT

size: medium-sized
V: TRBV30
D: NA
J: TRBJ2-7
CDR3: CAWRWGREQYF
DNA: TGTGCCTGGAGGTGGGGGAGGGAGCAGTACTTC

size: many
V: TRBV3-1
D: TRBD1
J: TRBJ2-1
CDR3: CASSQDPDRVDEQFF
DNA: TGTGCCAGCAGCCAAGACCCTGACAGGGTCGATGAGCAGTTCTTC

size: medium-sized
V: TRBV4-1
D: NA
J: TRBJ2-1
CDR3: CASSPFPPSASSYNEQFF
DNA: TGCGCCAGCAGCCCCTTCCCACCCAGCGCTTCCTCCTACAATGAGCAGTTCTTC

size: medium-sized
V: TRBV3-1
D: NA
J: TRBJ1-6
CDR3: CASSPKLNSPLHF
DNA: TGTGCCAGCAGCCCGAAACTTAATTCACCCCTCCACTTT

size: medium-sized
V: TRBV5-1
D: NA
J: TRBJ2-3
CDR3: CASSLGPQGDTQYF
DNA: TGCGCCAGCAGCTTGGGACCCCAGGGAGATACGCAGTATTTT

size: medium-sized
V: TRBV7-2
D: NA
J: TRBJ2-5
CDR3: CASSLVRRQETQYF
DNA: TGTGCCAGCAGCTTAGTTCGCAGACAAGAGACCCAGTACTTC

size: NA
V: TRBV27
D: NA
J: TRBJ2-6
CDR3: CASSEGAGANVLTF
DNA: TGTGCCAGCAGCGAGGGAGCTGGGGCCAACGTCCTGACTTTC

size: medium-sized
V: TRBV5-6
D: TRBD1
J: TRBJ1-1
CDR3: CASSFGTGARTEAFF
DNA: TGTGCCAGCAGCTTCGGGACAGGGGCCAGAACTGAAGCTTTCTTT

size: large
V: TRBV11-1
D: TRBD1
J: TRBJ1-6
CDR3: CASSTDRERVYNSPLHF
DNA: TGTGCCAGCAGCACCGACAGGGAAAGGGTCTATAATTCACCCCTCCACTTT

size: many
V: TRBV3-1
D: TRBD1
J: TRBJ2-3
CDR3: CASSQEATGSDTQYF
DNA: TGTGCCAGCAGCCAAGAAGCGACAGGGTCAGATACGCAGTATTTT

size: NA
V: TRBV7-6
D: NA
J: TRBJ2-3
CDR3: CASSTSGTTDTQYF
DNA: TGTGCCAGCAGCACAAGCGGGACAACAGATACGCAGTATTTT

size: medium-sized
V: TRBV7-9
D: NA
J: TRBJ2-7
CDR3: CASSLEPYEQYF
DNA: TGTGCCAGCAGCTTAGAGCCCTACGAGCAGTACTTC

size: medium-sized
V: TRBV5-1
D: TRBD2
J: TRBJ2-3
CDR3: CASRDGLAGVVSTDTQYF
DNA: TGCGCCAGCAGGGATGGACTAGCGGGAGTCGTCTCCACAGATACGCAGTATTTT

size: many
V: TRBV20-1
D: TRBD2
J: TRBJ2-1
CDR3: CSAWRSGRGDEQFF
DNA: TGCAGTGCTTGGAGGAGCGGGAGGGGGGATGAGCAGTTCTTC

size: medium-sized
V: TRBV4-1
D: TRBD2
J: TRBJ2-5
CDR3: CASSQDWGGETQYF
DNA: TGCGCCAGCAGCCAAGACTGGGGGGGAGAGACCCAGTACTTC

size: large
V: TRBV20-1
D: NA
J: TRBJ1-1
CDR3: CSARVGGRGGNTEAFF
DNA: TGCAGTGCTAGAGTTGGAGGAAGGGGCGGAAACACTGAAGCTTTCTTT

size: few
V: TRBV18
D: TRBD1
J: TRBJ1-1
CDR3: CASSPRDREVWKEAFF
DNA: TGTGCCAGCTCACCGAGGGACAGGGAGGTTTGGAAGGAAGCTTTCTTT

size: many
V: TRBV7-2
D: NA
J: TRBJ2-5
CDR3: CASSPGRNQETQYF
DNA: TGTGCCAGCAGCCCTGGACGGAACCAAGAGACCCAGTACTTC